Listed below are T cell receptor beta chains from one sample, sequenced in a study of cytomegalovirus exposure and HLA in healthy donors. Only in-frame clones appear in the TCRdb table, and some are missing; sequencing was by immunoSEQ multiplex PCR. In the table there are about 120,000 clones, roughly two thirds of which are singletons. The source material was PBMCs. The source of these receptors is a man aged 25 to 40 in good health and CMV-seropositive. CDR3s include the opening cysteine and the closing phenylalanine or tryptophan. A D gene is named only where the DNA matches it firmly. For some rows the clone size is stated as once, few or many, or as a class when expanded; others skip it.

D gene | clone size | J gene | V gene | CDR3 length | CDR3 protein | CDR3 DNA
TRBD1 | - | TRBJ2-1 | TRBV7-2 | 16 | CASSSPRGRGYNEQFF | TGTGCCAGCAGCTCCCCCCGTGGCAGGGGGTACAATGAGCAGTTCTTC
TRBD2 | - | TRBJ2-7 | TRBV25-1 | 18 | CASSEFRSGTSGSYEQYF | TGTGCCAGCAGTGAATTTAGGTCCGGGACTAGCGGGTCCTACGAGCAGTACTTC
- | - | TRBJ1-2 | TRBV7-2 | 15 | CASSLVQGLGYGYTF | TGTGCCAGCAGCTTAGTGCAGGGTTTAGGCTATGGCTACACCTTC
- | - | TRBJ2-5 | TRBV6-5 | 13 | CASSYRDLETQYF | TGTGCCAGCAGTTACCGGGATCTCGAGACCCAGTACTTC
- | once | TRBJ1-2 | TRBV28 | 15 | CATHLDRLLNYGYTF | TGTGCCACCCACTTAGACAGGCTACTTAACTATGGCTACACCTTC
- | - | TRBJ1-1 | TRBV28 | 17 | CASSFFLATGGNTEAFF | TGTGCCAGCAGTTTCTTTTTGGCCACTGGGGGCAACACTGAAGCTTTCTTT
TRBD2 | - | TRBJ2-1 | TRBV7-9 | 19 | CASSLSGGPSSHNDNEQFF | TGTGCCAGCAGCTTAAGCGGGGGTCCCTCCTCGCATAATGACAATGAGCAGTTCTTC
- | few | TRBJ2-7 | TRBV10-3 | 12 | CAISSEAYEQYF | TGTGCCATCAGTTCGGAGGCTTACGAGCAGTACTTC
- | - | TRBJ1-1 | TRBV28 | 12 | CASKMGRGEAFF | TGTGCCAGCAAAATGGGGCGAGGTGAAGCTTTCTTT
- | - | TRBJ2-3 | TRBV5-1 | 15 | CASAGGTLAVDTQYF | TGCGCCAGCGCCGGAGGGACTCTAGCTGTAGATACGCAGTATTTT
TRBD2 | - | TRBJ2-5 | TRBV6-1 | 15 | CASSELAGVVETQYF | TGTGCCAGCAGTGAACTAGCGGGAGTGGTTGAGACCCAGTACTTC
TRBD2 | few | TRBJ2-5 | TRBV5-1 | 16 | CASSSRGGRVVETQYF | TGCGCCAGCAGCTCTCGTGGCGGGAGAGTCGTAGAGACCCAGTACTTC
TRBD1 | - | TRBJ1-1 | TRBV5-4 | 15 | CASSSGTGGFTEAFF | TGTGCCAGCAGCTCCGGGACAGGGGGGTTCACTGAAGCTTTCTTT
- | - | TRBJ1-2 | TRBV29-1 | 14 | CSVSTGFDSYGYTF | TGCAGCGTTTCTACAGGGTTTGACTCCTATGGCTACACCTTC
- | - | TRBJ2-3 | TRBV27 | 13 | CASSLEGTDTQYF | TGTGCCAGCAGTTTAGAGGGCACAGATACGCAGTATTTT
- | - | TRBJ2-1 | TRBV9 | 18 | CASSVRPLYPVSYNEQFF | TGTGCCAGCAGCGTACGCCCCCTATATCCTGTCTCCTACAATGAGCAGTTCTTC
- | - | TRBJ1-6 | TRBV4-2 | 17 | CASSQDGSSSYNSPLHF | TGTGCCAGCAGCCAAGATGGTTCCAGCTCCTATAATTCACCCCTCCACTTT
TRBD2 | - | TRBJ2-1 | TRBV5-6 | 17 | CASSLVRLAGGAHEQFF | TGTGCCAGCAGCTTGGTGCGACTAGCGGGAGGCGCCCATGAGCAGTTCTTC
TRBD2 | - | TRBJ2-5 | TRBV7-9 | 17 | CASSLGVSGSFSETQYF | TGTGCCAGCAGCTTAGGGGTTAGCGGGAGTTTTTCAGAGACCCAGTACTTC
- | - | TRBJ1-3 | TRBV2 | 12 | CASIQSGNTIYF | TGTGCCAGCATTCAATCTGGAAACACCATATATTTT
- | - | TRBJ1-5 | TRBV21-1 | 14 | CASSTEECNQPQHF | TGTGCCAGCAGCACAGAGGAATGCAATCAGCCCCAGCATTTT
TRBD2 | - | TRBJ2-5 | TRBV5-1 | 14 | CASSWEGQGETQYF | TGCGCCAGCAGCTGGGAGGGTCAAGGGGAGACCCAGTACTTC
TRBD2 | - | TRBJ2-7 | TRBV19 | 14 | CASSIAGTRKEQYF | TGTGCCAGTAGCATAGCGGGAACGCGTAAGGAGCAGTACTTC
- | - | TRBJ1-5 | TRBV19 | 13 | CASSISVNQPQHF | TGTGCCAGTAGTATCTCCGTAAATCAGCCCCAGCATTTT
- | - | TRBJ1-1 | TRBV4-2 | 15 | CASSPYRTENTEAFF | TGTGCCAGCAGCCCTTATAGGACAGAGAACACTGAAGCTTTCTTT
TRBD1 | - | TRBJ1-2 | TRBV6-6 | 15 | CASSLQGSTDYGYTF | TGTGCCAGCAGTTTACAGGGGTCGACTGACTATGGCTACACCTTC
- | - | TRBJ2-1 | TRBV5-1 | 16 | CASSLAVGARLNEQFF | TGCGCCAGCAGCTTGGCCGTGGGGGCGCGACTCAATGAGCAGTTCTTC
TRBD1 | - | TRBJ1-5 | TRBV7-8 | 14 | CASSTSQGYQPQHF | TGTGCCAGCAGCACCTCACAGGGGTATCAGCCCCAGCATTTT
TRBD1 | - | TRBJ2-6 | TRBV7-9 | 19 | CSSSHPLPGQGSGANVLTF | TGTTCCAGCAGCCACCCCCTACCGGGACAGGGTTCCGGGGCCAACGTCCTGACTTTC
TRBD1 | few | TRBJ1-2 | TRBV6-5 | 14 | CASSAGTGGYGYTF | TGTGCCAGCAGTGCCGGGACAGGAGGGTATGGCTACACCTTC
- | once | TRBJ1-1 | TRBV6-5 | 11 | CASSVDSEAFF | TGTGCCAGCAGTGTTGACAGTGAAGCTTTCTTT
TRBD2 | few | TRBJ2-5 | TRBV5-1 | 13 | CASAGTSLETQYF | TGCGCCAGCGCCGGGACTAGCCTAGAGACCCAGTACTTC
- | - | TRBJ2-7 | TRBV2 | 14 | CASEGGQEHYEQYF | TGTGCCAGCGAGGGAGGCCAAGAACACTACGAGCAGTACTTC
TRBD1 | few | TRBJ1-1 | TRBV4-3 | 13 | CASSHTGGTEAFF | TGCGCCAGCAGCCATACAGGGGGGACTGAAGCTTTCTTT
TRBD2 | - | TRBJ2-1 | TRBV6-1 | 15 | CASSQLAGVGNEQFF | TGTGCCAGCAGTCAACTAGCGGGAGTGGGCAATGAGCAGTTCTTC
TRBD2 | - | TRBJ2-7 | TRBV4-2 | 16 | CASSQDGTSGRYEQYF | TGTGCCAGCAGCCAAGACGGGACTAGCGGGAGATACGAGCAGTACTTC
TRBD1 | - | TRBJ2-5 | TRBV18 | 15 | CASSPGQIGQETQYF | TGTGCCAGCTCACCGGGACAGATAGGCCAAGAGACCCAGTACTTC
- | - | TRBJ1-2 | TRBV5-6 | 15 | CASSLLAGSFYGYTF | TGTGCCAGCAGCTTGCTTGCCGGGTCGTTCTATGGCTACACCTTC
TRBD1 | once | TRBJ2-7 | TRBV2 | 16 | CASSKDPGTGAYEQYF | TGTGCCAGCAGTAAGGACCCCGGGACAGGGGCCTACGAGCAGTACTTC
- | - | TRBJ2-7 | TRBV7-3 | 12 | CASSPGGDEQYF | TGTGCCAGCAGCCCTGGGGGCGACGAGCAGTACTTC
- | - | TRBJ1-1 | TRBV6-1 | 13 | CASTRNAARVAFF | TGTGCCAGCACGAGAAACGCCGCACGGGTAGCTTTCTTT
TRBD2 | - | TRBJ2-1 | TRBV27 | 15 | CASRNLAGGPDEQFF | TGTGCCAGCAGGAACCTAGCGGGAGGGCCCGATGAGCAGTTCTTC
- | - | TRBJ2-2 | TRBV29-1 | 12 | CSAFLNTGELFF | TGCAGCGCTTTTCTGAACACCGGGGAGCTGTTTTTT
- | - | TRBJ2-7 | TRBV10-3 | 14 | CAARTVPHSYEQYF | TGTGCCGCCCGGACAGTCCCACACTCCTACGAGCAGTACTTC
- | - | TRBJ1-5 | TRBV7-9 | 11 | CASGVNQPQHF | TGTGCCAGCGGAGTCAATCAGCCCCAGCATTTT
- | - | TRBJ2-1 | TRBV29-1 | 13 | CSVATQLNNEQFF | TGCAGCGTTGCGACACAGCTGAACAATGAGCAGTTCTTC
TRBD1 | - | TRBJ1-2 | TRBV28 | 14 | CASSSIGTGDGYTF | TGTGCCAGCAGTTCCATCGGGACAGGCGATGGCTACACCTTC
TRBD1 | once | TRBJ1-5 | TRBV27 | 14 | CASMRTGASQPQHF | TGTGCCAGCATGCGGACAGGGGCTAGTCAGCCCCAGCATTTT